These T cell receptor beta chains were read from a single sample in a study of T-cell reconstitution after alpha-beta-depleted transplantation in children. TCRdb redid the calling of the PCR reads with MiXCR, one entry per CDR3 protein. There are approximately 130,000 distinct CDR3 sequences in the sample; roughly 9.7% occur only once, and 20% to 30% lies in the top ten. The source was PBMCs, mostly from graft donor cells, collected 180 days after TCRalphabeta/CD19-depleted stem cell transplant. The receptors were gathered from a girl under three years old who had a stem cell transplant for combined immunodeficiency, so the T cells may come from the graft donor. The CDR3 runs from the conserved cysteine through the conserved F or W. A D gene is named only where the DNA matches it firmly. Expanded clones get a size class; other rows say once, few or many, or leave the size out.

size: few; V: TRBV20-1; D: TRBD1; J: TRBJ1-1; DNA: TGCAGTGCCCCGGACAGGGCTGAAGCTTTCTTT; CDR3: CSAPDRAEAFF
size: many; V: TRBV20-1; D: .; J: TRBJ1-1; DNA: TGCAGTGCTAGTCCGGACAGGAACACTGAAGCTTTCTTT; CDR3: CSASPDRNTEAFF
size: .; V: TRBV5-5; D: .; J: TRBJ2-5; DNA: TGTGCCAGCAGCCCTAGGGGAGGTCAAGCGACCCAGTACTTC; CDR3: CASSPRGGQATQYF
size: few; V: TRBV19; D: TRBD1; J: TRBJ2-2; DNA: TGTGCCAGTAGTATCACCGGACAGGGGTACACCGGGGAGCTGTTTTTT; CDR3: CASSITGQGYTGELFF
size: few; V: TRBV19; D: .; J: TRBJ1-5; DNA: TGTGCCAGTAGCCCATTGGGCCCTTGGCCCCAGCATTTT; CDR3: CASSPLGPWPQHF
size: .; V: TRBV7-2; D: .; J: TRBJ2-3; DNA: TGTGCCAGCAGCTCCGGGATAGCGGAATGGACAGATACGCAGTATTTT; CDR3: CASSSGIAEWTDTQYF
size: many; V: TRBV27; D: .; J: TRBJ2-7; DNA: TGTGCCAGCAGCCTCATGGGGGACTACGAGCAGTACTTC; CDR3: CASSLMGDYEQYF
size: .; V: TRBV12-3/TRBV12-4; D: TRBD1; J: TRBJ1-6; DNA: TGTGCCAGCGGTCTACAGGGGGGGGTCTATTCACCCCTCCACTTT; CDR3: CASGLQGGVYSPLHF
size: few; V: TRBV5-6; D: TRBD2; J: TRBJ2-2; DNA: TGTGCCAGCAGCCCGTGGACTAGCGGGGGAAACACCGGGGAGCTGTTTTTT; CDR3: CASSPWTSGGNTGELFF
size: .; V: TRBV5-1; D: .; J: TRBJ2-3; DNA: TGCGCCAGCAGCTTGGGAACAGAATCTTACACAGATACGCAGTATTTT; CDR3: CASSLGTESYTDTQYF
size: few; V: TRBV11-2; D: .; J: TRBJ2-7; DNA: TGTGCCAGCAGCTTATTTAGGGCGTCCGGCTACGAGCAGTACTTC; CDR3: CASSLFRASGYEQYF
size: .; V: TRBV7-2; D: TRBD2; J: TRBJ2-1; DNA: TGTGCCAGCAGCACAGTTCCCGGGACTAGTCCCTACAATGAGCAGTTCTTC; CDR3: CASSTVPGTSPYNEQFF
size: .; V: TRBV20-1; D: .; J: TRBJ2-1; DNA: TGCAGTGCTATTTCCCACCCGAAGCGCAATGAGCAGTTCTTC; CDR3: CSAISHPKRNEQFF
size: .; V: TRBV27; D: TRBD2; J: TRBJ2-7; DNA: TGTGCCAGCAGCTCCGGGGGGGCGGGAGAGCAGTACTTC; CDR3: CASSSGGAGEQYF
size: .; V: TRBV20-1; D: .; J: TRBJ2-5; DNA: TGCAGTGCTAGCTCTCCGGGGGAGACCCAGTACTTC; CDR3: CSASSPGETQYF
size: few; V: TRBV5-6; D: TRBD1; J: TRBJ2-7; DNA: TGTGCCAGCAGCTGGGGACAGGGAGTCTACGAGCAGTACTTC; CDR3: CASSWGQGVYEQYF
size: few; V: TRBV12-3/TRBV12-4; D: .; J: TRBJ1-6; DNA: TGTGCCAGCAGTCCTGAGGGGGGGGTTAATTCACCCCTCCACTTT; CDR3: CASSPEGGVNSPLHF
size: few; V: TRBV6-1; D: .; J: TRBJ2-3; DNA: TGTGCCAGCAGTGAAGATTTGGCAGATACGCAGTATTTT; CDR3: CASSEDLADTQYF
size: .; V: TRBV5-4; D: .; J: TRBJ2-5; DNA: TGTGCCAGCAGCTTAGACGGAATAGAGGCCCAGTACTTC; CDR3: CASSLDGIEAQYF
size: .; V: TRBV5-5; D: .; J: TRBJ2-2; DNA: TGTGCCAGCAGCTTGTTGGCAGCGAACACCGGGGAGCTGTTTTTT; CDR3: CASSLLAANTGELFF
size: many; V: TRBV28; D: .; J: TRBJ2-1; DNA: TGTGCCAGCAGGACACACAATGAGCAGTTCTTC; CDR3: CASRTHNEQFF
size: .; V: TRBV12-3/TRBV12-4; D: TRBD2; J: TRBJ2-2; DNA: TGTGCCAGCAGTCCCTTCGGGACTAGCGGGGGAGTTAACACCGGGGAGCTGTTTTTT; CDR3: CASSPFGTSGGVNTGELFF
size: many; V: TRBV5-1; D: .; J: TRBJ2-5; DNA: TGCGCCAGCAGCTTGGAGCCGTGGGAGACCCAGTACTTC; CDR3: CASSLEPWETQYF
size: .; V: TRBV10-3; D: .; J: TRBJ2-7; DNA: TGTGCCATCAGTGAGGACGGACAGTCCTACGAGCAGTACTTC; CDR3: CAISEDGQSYEQYF
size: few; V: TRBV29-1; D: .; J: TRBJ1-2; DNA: TGCAGCGTTGAACCTCCCATGACAGGAGGGGGTGGCTACACCTTC; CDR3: CSVEPPMTGGGGYTF
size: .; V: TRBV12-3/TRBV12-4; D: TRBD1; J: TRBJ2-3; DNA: TGTGCCAGCAGTTCAAGGACAGGGCCTACGGATACGCAGTATTTT; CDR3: CASSSRTGPTDTQYF
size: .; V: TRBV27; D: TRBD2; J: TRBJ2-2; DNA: TGTGCCAGCAGTTTAGGGGGGGTGGCCGGGGAGCTGTTTTTT; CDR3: CASSLGGVAGELFF
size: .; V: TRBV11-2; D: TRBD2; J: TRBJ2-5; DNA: TGTGCCAGCAGCTCCCGACTAGCGGGGGGGAAGTCCCAATTGGGAGAGACCCAGTACTTC; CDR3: CASSSRLAGGKSQLGETQYF
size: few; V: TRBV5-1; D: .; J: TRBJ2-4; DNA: TGCGCCAGCAGCCCCCTTTCACCAACTTCAAACATTCAGTACTTC; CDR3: CASSPLSPTSNIQYF
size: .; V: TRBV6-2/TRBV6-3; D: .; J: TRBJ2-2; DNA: TGTGCCAGCAGCTACCCCCCCCACAGGGTTACGAACACCGGGGAGCTGTTTTTT; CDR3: CASSYPPHRVTNTGELFF
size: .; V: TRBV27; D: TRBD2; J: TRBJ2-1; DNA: TGTGCCAGCAAAGCTAGCGGGGGTAATGAGCAGTTCTTC; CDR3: CASKASGGNEQFF
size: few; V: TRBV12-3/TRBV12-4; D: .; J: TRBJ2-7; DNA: TGTGCCAGCAGTTACAGGGAACGATACGAGCAGTACTTC; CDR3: CASSYRERYEQYF
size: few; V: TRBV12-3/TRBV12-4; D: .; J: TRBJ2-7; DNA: TGTGCCAGCAGTCCTACAGGTTACACCTACGAGCAGTACTTC; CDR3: CASSPTGYTYEQYF
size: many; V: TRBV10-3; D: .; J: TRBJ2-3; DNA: TGTGCCATCAGTGAGTCAGGAGATACGCAGTATTTT; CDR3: CAISESGDTQYF
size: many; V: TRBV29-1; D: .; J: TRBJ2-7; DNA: TGCAGCGTCGTGAGGGGTGACGAGCAGTACTTC; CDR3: CSVVRGDEQYF
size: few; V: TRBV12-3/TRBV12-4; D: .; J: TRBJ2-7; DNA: TGTGCCAGCAGCGCTACAGGGAACGAGCAGTACTTC; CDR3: CASSATGNEQYF
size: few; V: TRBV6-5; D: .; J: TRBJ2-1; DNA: TGTGCCAGCAGTTACGGGGCGGGGACTTACAATGAGCAGTTCTTC; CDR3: CASSYGAGTYNEQFF
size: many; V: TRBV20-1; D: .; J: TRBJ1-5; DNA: TGCAGTGCTGAAGACGGGGAATACGGCAATCAGCCCCAGCATTTT; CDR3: CSAEDGEYGNQPQHF
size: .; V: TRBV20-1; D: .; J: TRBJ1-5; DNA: TGCAGTGCTAGAGATATGAGGGCAGATCAGCCCCAGCATTTT; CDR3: CSARDMRADQPQHF
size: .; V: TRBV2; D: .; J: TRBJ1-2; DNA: TGTGCCAGCAGTTATATAGATTTTTTCAGGGAGGCGTACTATGGCTACACCTTC; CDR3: CASSYIDFFREAYYGYTF
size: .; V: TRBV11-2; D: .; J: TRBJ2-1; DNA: TGTGCCAGCAGCTTAGTGTCCCTTTGGAGCGGACTCGGGGGCAATGAGCAGTTCTTC; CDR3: CASSLVSLWSGLGGNEQFF
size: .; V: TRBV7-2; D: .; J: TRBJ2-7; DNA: TGTGCCAGCAGCTCCTTCCTCGGTCCCTCCTACGAGCAGTACTTC; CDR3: CASSSFLGPSYEQYF
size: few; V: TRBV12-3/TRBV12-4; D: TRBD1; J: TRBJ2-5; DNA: TGTGCCAGCAGTTTCGGGACAGAAGAGACCCAGTACTTC; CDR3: CASSFGTEETQYF
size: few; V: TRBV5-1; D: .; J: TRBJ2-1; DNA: TGCGCCAGCAGCTGGGGGACTTCTAGGGGGCTGGAGCAGTTCTTC; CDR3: CASSWGTSRGLEQFF
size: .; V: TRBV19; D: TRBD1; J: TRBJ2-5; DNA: TGTGCCAGTACCTCCGGGACAGAAGAGACCCAGTACTTC; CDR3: CASTSGTEETQYF
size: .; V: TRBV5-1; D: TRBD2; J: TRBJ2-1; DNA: TGCGCCAGCAGCCCACTAGCGGGAGGGCCGGGAGAGCAGTTCTTC; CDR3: CASSPLAGGPGEQFF
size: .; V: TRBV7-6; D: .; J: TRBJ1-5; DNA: TGTGCCAGCAGCTTAGTTCCAGGGGTGGGTCAGCCCCAGCATTTT; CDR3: CASSLVPGVGQPQHF
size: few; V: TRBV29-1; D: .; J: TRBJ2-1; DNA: TGCAGCGTTGAAAGTGACACCTACAATGAGCAGTTCTTC; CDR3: CSVESDTYNEQFF
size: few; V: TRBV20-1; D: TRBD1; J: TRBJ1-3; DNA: TGCAGTGCTAGAGAAGCGGGACAGTTCTCTGGAAACACCATATATTTT; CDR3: CSAREAGQFSGNTIYF
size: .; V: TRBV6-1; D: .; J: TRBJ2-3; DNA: TGTGCCAGCAGCCTCTTGGGGGAGAACGCAGATACGCAGTATTTT; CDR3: CASSLLGENADTQYF
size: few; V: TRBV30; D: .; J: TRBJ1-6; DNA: TGTGCTTTAAAGAGAAGCTATAATTCACCCCTCCACTTT; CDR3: CALKRSYNSPLHF
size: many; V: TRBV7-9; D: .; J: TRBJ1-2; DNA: TGTGCCAGCAGCTTACGGGCTGACTATGGCTACACCTTC; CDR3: CASSLRADYGYTF
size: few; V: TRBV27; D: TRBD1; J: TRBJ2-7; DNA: TGTGCCACTCGGGGACAGGGTATTGCCTACGAGCAGTACTTC; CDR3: CATRGQGIAYEQYF
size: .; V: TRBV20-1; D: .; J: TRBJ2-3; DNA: TGCAGTGCTGGGTCGCGGAGCACAGATACGCAGTATTTT; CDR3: CSAGSRSTDTQYF